Below are 30 T cell receptor beta chains sequenced from a single sample in a study of technical replicates of blood from a handful of donors. Only in-frame clones appear in the TCRdb table, and some are missing; sequencing was by immunoSEQ multiplex PCR. The repertoire holds tens of thousands of clones, with 90% to 95% as singletons. Input material: T cells isolated from PBMCs. These receptors were collected from a human donor in good health.

The chain uses TRBV29-1 and TRBJ2-2, with a possible D match to TRBD2 (6 bases). V was shortened by 6 bases and J by 6 bases, with 14 bases between the two germline ends. CDR1 and CDR2 from the germline V gene are SQVTM and ANQGSEA. The CDR3 is 13 residues long. The CDR3 region is CSVRQGGAGELFF. For the CDR3, the DNA is TGCAGCGTCAGGCAGGGCGGGGCCGGGGAGCTGTTTTTT.

V usage is TRBV7-3 and J usage is TRBJ2-1; 12 positions match TRBD2. With V trimmed by 3 bases and J by 6 bases, 12 bases remained unmatched. CDR1 and CDR2 from the germline V gene are SGHTA and FQGTGA. CDR3 length: 18 residues. CDR3 DNA sequence: TGTGCCAGCAGCTTCAGGCCCCTAACTAGCGGGAGGTCCAATGAGCAGTTCTTC. Encoded protein: CASSFRPLTSGRSNEQFF.

The chain uses TRBV19 and TRBJ2-7; 7 bases are a match to TRBD1. Germline loops: CDR1 LNHDA, CDR2 SQIVND (reference sequence). The CDR3 contains 13 residues. The trim removed 6 bases at V and 3 bases at J, leaving 5 bases unmatched. For the CDR3, the DNA is TGTGCCAGTAGCCGGGACAGCCTCTACGAGCAGTACTTC. Residues: CASSRDSLYEQYF.

The V call is TRBV14, the J call TRBJ2-3; TRBD1 aligns across 7 bases. The ends lost 4 bases at V and 4 bases at J; junction bases unmatched: 11. This CDR3 comprises 16 residues. Germline V gives CDR1 SGHDN, CDR2 FVKESK. This CDR3 reads CASSPRQGARADTQYF. DNA for the CDR3: TGTGCCAGCAGCCCCAGACAGGGAGCAAGGGCAGATACGCAGTATTTT.

The chain carries TRBV6-5 and TRBJ1-1, with TRBD1 identical over 7 bases. V was clipped by 10 bases and J by 4 bases; unmatched bases: 6. Germline values: CDR1 MNHEY, CDR2 SVGAGI. This CDR3 spans 12 amino acids. The CDR3 spells CAIHRGPTEAFF. The CDR3 coding sequence is TGTGCCATCCACAGGGGCCCCACTGAAGCTTTCTTT.

The CDR3 sequence: CASSLDRGNYGYTF. The CDR3 region has the DNA TGTGCCAGCAGCTTGGACAGGGGGAACTATGGCTACACCTTC. The gene calls are TRBV7-2 and TRBJ1-2, with TRBD1 matching over 10 bases. This CDR3 has 14 amino acids. The junction had 0 bases not matched to a gene; V was cut back by 3 bases and J by 2 bases. Germline loops: CDR1 SGHTA, CDR2 FQGNSA.

The chain employs TRBV4-1 and TRBJ2-7; 9 nucleotides agree with TRBD2. There are 14 residues in the CDR3. Germline V gene data show CDR1 as MGHRA and CDR2 as YSYEKL. V gave up 6 bases and J gave up 2 bases; unmatched junction bases: 5. CDR3 bases: TGCGCCAGCAGGCTAGCGGGGCCTCCCTACGAGCAGTACTTC. This codes for CASRLAGPPYEQYF.

This chain uses TRBV4-3 with TRBJ2-7; weak D call: TRBD2 (6 bases). The CDR3 length is 16 residues. V was pared by 2 bases and J by 2 bases, with 16 bases between. Looked up from germline, CDR1 is LGHNA and CDR2 is YSLEER. The CDR3 nucleotides read TGCGCCAGCAGCCAACTTCTCTGGGGGGAGGCCTACGAGCAGTACTTC. As protein: CASSQLLWGEAYEQYF.

The chain uses TRBV5-1 and TRBJ2-7; D not resolved. Germline CDR1 SGHRS, CDR2 YFSETQ. Trimming took 4 bases from V and 2 from J, leaving 10 bases between them. CDR3 size: 13 residues. The DNA of the CDR3 is TGCGCCAGCAGCCTGGATTCAACCTACGAGCAGTACTTC. It specifies CASSLDSTYEQYF.

The chain recombines TRBV9 with TRBJ2-1; D not certain. Germline V gene data show CDR1 as SGDLS and CDR2 as YYNGEE. The V and J ends lost 0 bases and 1 base respectively, with 5 bases between them. The CDR3 totals 14 residues. CDR3 sequence: CASSVAVSYNEQFF. The CDR3 DNA sequence: TGTGCCAGCAGCGTAGCGGTATCCTACAATGAGCAGTTCTTC.

The chain has TRBV27 and TRBJ1-5; D perhaps matches TRBD1 (6 bases). Germline-derived CDR1 and CDR2 are MNHEY and SMNVEV (reference sequence). The CDR3 loop spans 15 amino acids. V lost 5 bases to trimming and J lost 1 base, with 12 bases between them. CDR3: CASSPPGESNQPQHF. As DNA, the CDR3 is TGTGCCAGCAGTCCCCCAGGGGAGAGCAATCAGCCCCAGCATTTT.

V usage is TRBV6-5 and J usage is TRBJ2-1; no clear D. V shed 5 bases and J shed 5 bases, with 4 bases lying between them. From germline, CDR1 is MNHEY and CDR2 SVGAGI. The CDR3 has 11 amino acids. CDR3 nucleotides: TGTGCCAGCAGTCGGGACAATGAGCAGTTCTTC. Amino acids: CASSRDNEQFF.

The chain couples TRBV2 to TRBJ1-5; tentative D call: TRBD1 (5 bases). The V gene's germline CDR1 is SNHLY and CDR2 FYNNEI. V lost 4 bases to trimming and J lost 4 bases, with 11 bases between them. The CDR3 is 14 amino acids. This CDR3 is CASSVVRENQPQHF. As DNA, the CDR3 is TGTGCCAGCAGTGTCGTCAGGGAAAATCAGCCCCAGCATTTT.

This chain joins TRBV29-1 and TRBJ2-3, with 16 bases that match TRBD2. Germline V gene sequence: CDR1 SQVTM, CDR2 ANQGSEA. With V trimmed by 4 bases and J by 6 bases, 4 bases remained unmatched. This CDR3 is built from 15 residues. CDR3 in amino acids: CSVVGTSGRADTQYF. The CDR3 DNA reads TGCAGCGTTGTTGGGACTAGCGGGAGGGCCGATACGCAGTATTTT.

The rearrangement links TRBV18 to TRBJ2-2, with 7 bases lining up with TRBD2. J gave up 3 bases and V 0 bases, and 4 bases lay outside the gene matches. CDR3 size: 16 residues. Germline CDR1 and CDR2: KGHSH and LQKENI. The CDR3 protein is CASSPPISGHTGELFF. The CDR3 nucleotides are TGTGCCAGCTCACCACCAATTAGCGGGCACACCGGGGAGCTGTTTTTT.

The chain employs TRBV6-5 and TRBJ2-7; TRBD1 matches at 8 bases. The CDR3 is made up of 13 amino acids. CDR1 is MNHEY, CDR2 SVGAGI, per germline. The V and J ends lost 8 bases and 11 bases, in that order; junction bases with no gene match: 14. The CDR3 DNA sequence: TGTGCCAGCTGCAGACAGGGGATAGGAAGGAAGTACTTC. It is translated as CASCRQGIGRKYF.

This clone was seen once. The genes are TRBV6-1 and TRBJ1-3; 8 positions match TRBD1. Looked up from germline, CDR1 is MNHNS and CDR2 is SASEGT. This CDR3 has 15 amino acids. Germline trimming cut 4 bases from V and 3 bases from J; bases unmatched to any gene: 5. In DNA, the CDR3 is TGTGCCAGCAGTGGGGGGACAGGATTTGGAAACACCATATATTTT. Translated: CASSGGTGFGNTIYF.

This clone was observed a single time. This rearrangement joins TRBV6-5 to TRBJ2-7, with TRBD2 matching over 8 bases. The CDR3 covers 13 residues. Germline assignment: CDR1 MNHEY and CDR2 SVGAGI. V lost 10 bases to trimming and J lost 0 bases; unmatched junction nucleotides: 5. This CDR3 is CATSGGVSYEQYF. The CDR3 DNA reads TGTGCCACCTCGGGGGGGGTCTCCTACGAGCAGTACTTC.

This chain uses TRBV5-1 with TRBJ1-1; 8 bases align to TRBD1. CDR1 is SGHRS and CDR2 is YFSETQ in the germline V gene. V lost 0 bases and J lost 1; bases outside the gene matches: 8. This CDR3 is 17 amino acids long. The CDR3 reads CASSLGYFRGQNTEAFF. The CDR3 DNA reads as TGCGCCAGCAGCTTGGGATATTTCAGGGGGCAGAACACTGAAGCTTTCTTT.

The V and J genes are TRBV9 and TRBJ2-1; TRBD2 might be the D (5 bases). Looked up from germline, CDR1 is SGDLS and CDR2 is YYNGEE. The CDR3 spans 14 residues. V was clipped by 6 bases and J by 2 bases, with 12 bases between them. CDR3 sequence: CASNEGKTYNEQFF. The CDR3 nucleotides read TGTGCCAGCAATGAGGGAAAGACCTACAATGAGCAGTTCTTC.

This clone was observed once. The chain carries TRBV6-5 and TRBJ1-5, with 9 bases aligning to TRBD1. The germline V gene has CDR1 MNHEY and CDR2 SVGAGI. This CDR3 comprises 15 residues. Trimming at V came to 5 bases and at J to 5 bases, leaving 7 bases not matched to a gene. The CDR3 loop reads CASSQFGTGHQPQHF. The CDR3 DNA reads TGTGCCAGCAGTCAATTCGGGACAGGGCATCAGCCCCAGCATTTT.

This clone occurred once. V is TRBV6-5 and J is TRBJ1-1, with 8 positions matching TRBD1. The CDR3 consists of 14 residues. The V gene's germline CDR1 is MNHEY and CDR2 SVGAGI. Trimming cost V 5 bases and J 4 bases; bases outside gene matches: 6. CDR3 in amino acids: CASSTDRGGTEAFF. The CDR3 nucleotides read TGTGCCAGCAGTACCGACAGGGGAGGCACTGAAGCTTTCTTT.

The rearrangement joins TRBV7-6 to TRBJ2-1; D call uncertain. Germline loops: CDR1 SGHVS, CDR2 FNYEAQ. V was cut by 5 bases and J by 8 bases, with 19 bases left in between. The CDR3 consists of 15 residues. The chain's CDR3 is CASSHLLNQVDEQFF. The CDR3 DNA sequence: TGTGCCAGCAGCCATTTGCTTAACCAGGTGGATGAGCAGTTCTTC. Using reference TRBV7-6 and TRBJ2-1 for the parts outside the CDR3, the full variable domain is GAGVSQSPRYKVTKRGQDVALRCDPISGHVSLYWYRQALGQGPEFLTYFNYEAQQDKSGLPNDRFSAERPEGSISTLTIQRTEQRDSAMYRCASSHLLNQVDEQFFGPGTRLTVL.

The CDR3, as DNA: TGTGCCAGTAACAGGGGGGCTGGGGCCAACGTCCTGACTTTC. This codes for CASNRGAGANVLTF. This chain connects TRBV19 to TRBJ2-6, with 8 positions matching TRBD1. The CDR3 length is 14 residues. V was pared by 7 bases and J by 2 bases, with 1 base of the junction left unmatched. The V gene's germline CDR1 is LNHDA and CDR2 SQIVND (reference sequence). Drawing the rest from reference TRBV19 and TRBJ2-6, the complete variable domain is DGGITQSPKYLFRKEGQNVTLSCEQNLNHDAMYWYRQDPGQGLRLIYYSQIVNDFQKGDIAEGYSVSREKKESFPLTVTSAQKNPTAFYLCASNRGAGANVLTFGAGSRLTVL.

The chain couples TRBV21-1 to TRBJ1-4; TRBD1, the table's D call, lacks a check against the DNA. TRBV21-1 is classified as a pseudogene. The CDR3 spans 15 residues. CDR3 nucleotide sequence: TGTGCCAGCAACATGCCACAGGGGCGAGGTGAAAAACTGTTTTTT. Encoded protein: CASNMPQGRGEKLFF.

This clone was observed a single time. The chain recombines TRBV18 with TRBJ2-7; perhaps TRBD2 as D (5 bases). The V end lost 3 bases, the J end lost 2 bases, and 11 bases lay between the germline ends. This CDR3 contains 14 residues. Germline V lookup: CDR1 KGHSH, CDR2 LQKENI. DNA for the CDR3: TGTGCCAGCTCACCGCCTAGCAGCCCCTACGAGCAGTACTTC. This encodes CASSPPSSPYEQYF.

This rearrangement joins TRBV7-3 to TRBJ1-1; D gene uncertain. The V and J ends lost 1 base and 4 bases respectively, with 7 bases between them. This CDR3 contains 13 residues. Germline CDR1 reads SGHTA; CDR2 reads FQGTGA. DNA of the CDR3: TGTGCCAGCAGCTTAAGTGAGGGCACTGAAGCTTTCTTT. This translates into CASSLSEGTEAFF.

The chain couples TRBV7-8 to TRBJ2-2, with D perhaps TRBD1 (5 bases). The CDR3 contains 16 residues. Germline CDR1 and CDR2: SGHVS and FQNEAQ. Trimming stripped 7 bases from V and 0 bases from J, with 15 bases between. Here the CDR3 DNA reads TGTGCCAGCATCCTTCGGGCAGGGTCGAACACCGGGGAGCTGTTTTTT. Encoded protein: CASILRAGSNTGELFF.

V and J are TRBV5-6 and TRBJ2-3, with TRBD2 matching over 8 bases. The V gene end was trimmed by 2 bases and the J gene end by 4 bases; junction bases not matched to a gene: 18. Germline loops: CDR1 SGHDT, CDR2 YYEEEE. This CDR3 is built from 19 residues. The CDR3 DNA is TGTGCCAGCAGCTTAAAACTAGCGGCCCCTAGAGATGGCGCAGATACGCAGTATTTT. Translating gives CASSLKLAAPRDGADTQYF.

Here the CDR3 reads CASSIALPAGELFF. In DNA, the CDR3 is TGTGCCAGTAGTATAGCGCTGCCAGCCGGGGAGCTGTTTTTT. The chain couples TRBV19 to TRBJ2-2; D uncertain. Germline values: CDR1 LNHDA, CDR2 SQIVND (reference sequence). The CDR3 extends over 14 amino acids. The V gene lost 1 base and the J gene lost 6 bases, with 9 bases spanning the gap.